This T cell receptor beta chain was retrieved from a study of blood T cell repertoires in COVID-19. The wider study: COVID-19 samples from acute and convalescent phases originated in the United States, Italy and Spain. Nucleic acid was either cDNA or gDNA, and it came from T cells, B-cell-depleted T cells, or PBMCs.

Original data processing: Reference gene primer amplification gave nucleated cell count estimates. Assay used: immunoSEQ multiplex PCR; TCRdb lists only in-frame clones, some missing. The D gene and trimming were derived from the DNA, and the V and J assignments and clone size from that table. The sample has about 37,000 clones; approximately 86% are singletons. This CDR3 contains 16 residues. With V trimmed by 1 base and J by 4 bases, 7 bases remained unmatched. Germline lookup yields CDR1 SGHVS and CDR2 FNYEAQ. This sequence joins TRBV7-6 and TRBJ2-1, with 7 nucleotides matching TRBD2. The clonotype originates from a human donor in a cohort sampled during active COVID-19. Sequencing input: peripheral blood. CDR3 nucleotides: TGTGCCAGCAGCTTAGGTGGCGGGGGACTTTACAATGAGCAGTTCTTC. It codes for CASSLGGGGLYNEQFF.